This TCR beta chain was retrieved from a study of blood T cell repertoires in COVID-19 (dated by TCRdb to 2018 to 2021). About the full investigation: Samples covering the acute and convalescent phases of COVID-19 were provided by collaborators in the United States, Italy and Spain. The prospective study material was composed of cDNA or gDNA derived from T cells, B-cell-depleted T cells, or PBMCs. Subjects who had been exposed to COVID-19, were actively infected with it, or had recovered from it provided the deeply sampled blood TCRbeta repertoires that made up the dataset. The repertoires were made available in a free public database intended to serve as a resource for research on the immune response to SARS-CoV-2. Samples came from the ongoing ImmuneRACE study (first 160 participants) plus 1,254 subjects from 6 global collaborators. Sample metadata almost always included a de-identified subject ID, COVID-19 status, age in years and sex. Where available, HLA class I and class II types were taken from metadata supplied by the sample provider and were not determined by assay-based typing.

TCRbeta CDR3 regions were amplified from genomic DNA by means of the immunoSEQ Assay, a bias-controlled multiplex PCR. On the authors' methods: Nucleated cell counts per sample were estimated from amplification of reference gene primers within the assay. To quantify the absolute abundance of each unique TCRbeta CDR3 rearrangement, sequence reads were collapsed and filtered. For each sample, productive Simpson clonality was calculated as the square root of Simpson's diversity index over productive rearrangements. TCRdb's version of the immuneACCESS table is confined to in-frame rearrangements and falls short of the full clone set. An unresolved V gene accounts for under half of the shortfall where checked; the remainder is of unknown origin. From that table come the V and J calls and clone size; the DNA was used to work out D and trimming. For this sample there are a few hundred thousand clones; approximately 90% appear just once. The ten top clones hold about 4.8% of the sample.

Of note for this clone: This receptor's antigen is unknown. No quality values exist for individual bases; no much larger clone is one base distant.

Summary of the overall study and its limitations: Clinical and demographic metadata were provided uncurated, with the amount varying by source and participant.

Each collaborating institution followed its own protocols to collect whole blood in K2EDTA tubes. For TCRbeta analysis, collaborators shipped samples as frozen whole blood, isolated PBMCs, or DNA extracted from either of those sample types. The germline V gene (reference sequence) supplies CDR1 LNHDA and CDR2 SQIVND. The CDR3 spans 15 residues, from the cysteine through the phenylalanine. Kept here is only the CDR3 DNA, which spans 45 bases and is read in frame from base 1. Trimming takes 5 bases from V and 2 bases from J, and the germline ends sit 13 bases apart. Sequenced: peripheral blood. The receptor comes from a man aged 45-65 years with acute or convalescent COVID-19. The chain couples TRBV19 to TRBJ2-1; the D gene is perhaps TRBD1, on 5 matching bases. This receptor carries the CDR3 CASSWGGQAYNEQFF. The bases read TGTGCCAGTAGTTGGGGCGGTCAGGCCTACAATGAGCAGTTCTTC.